Following are 5 T cell receptor beta chains from one sample sequenced in a study of cytomegalovirus exposure and HLA in healthy donors. Amplification used 60 Vbeta primers and 13 Jbeta primers. Generated by immunoSEQ multiplex PCR, the TCRdb table keeps only in-frame clones and is missing some. The repertoire has hundreds of thousands of clones, 78% of them found once; the top ten carry 3.5% to 4%. What was sequenced was PBMCs. The receptors stem from a male donor in good health and CMV-seronegative.

V is TRBV6-5 and J is TRBJ2-5; D may be TRBD1 (6 bases). CDR3 length: 14 residues. Germline CDR1 reads MNHEY; CDR2 reads SVGAGI. Trimming took 3 bases from V and 3 from J, leaving 11 bases between them. The CDR3 region is CASSYVRGEETQYF. The CDR3 DNA is TGTGCCAGCAGTTATGTCAGGGGAGAAGAGACCCAGTACTTC.

V and J are TRBV6-5 and TRBJ1-2, with TRBD1 identical over 10 bases. The CDR3 is made up of 14 amino acids. Trimming at V came to 6 bases and at J to 7 bases, leaving 8 bases not matched to a gene. Germline values: CDR1 MNHEY, CDR2 SVGAGI. The CDR3 region is CASRSTGGHSGYTF. The CDR3 DNA reads TGTGCCAGCAGGTCGACAGGGGGCCATTCTGGCTACACCTTC.

The V and J genes are TRBV27 and TRBJ2-7, with D possibly matching TRBD2 (5 bases). Germline CDR1 is MNHEY and CDR2 is SMNVEV (reference sequence). The CDR3 is made up of 13 amino acids. The V end was cut by 6 bases, the J end by 2 bases, with 11 bases between. The CDR3 here is CASSGISPYEQYF. CDR3 bases: TGTGCCAGCAGCGGGATATCACCCTACGAGCAGTACTTC.

This chain links TRBV27 with TRBJ2-5, with 13 bases matching TRBD2. With the DNA end fitting TRBJ2-7 better, the J assignment may be wrong. Germline lookup yields CDR1 MNHEY and CDR2 SMNVEV (reference sequence). The CDR3 spans 23 residues. The CDR3 DNA follows: TGTGCCAGCAGTTTAGCAGGGATACTCCAACCGGGACTAGCGGGACGCCACTCCTACGAGCAGTACTTC. Translation: CASSLAGILQPGLAGRHSYEQYF.

The V gene is TRBV5-1, the J gene TRBJ2-5; the match to TRBD2 covers 7 bases. With 2 bases clipped from V and 5 bases from J, the junction kept 15 bases outside the gene matches. The germline V gene encodes CDR1 SGHRS and CDR2 YFSETQ. This CDR3 has 17 amino acids. This chain's CDR3 is CASSLLAGDSDSETQYF. The CDR3 DNA is TGCGCCAGCAGCTTACTGGCGGGAGACTCGGATTCGGAGACCCAGTACTTC. Based on the CDR3 plus reference TRBV5-1 and TRBJ2-5, the full variable domain is KAGVTQTPRYLIKTRGQQVTLSCSPISGHRSVSWYQQTPGQGLQFLFEYFSETQRNKGNFPGRFSGRQFSNSRSEMNVSTLELGDSALYLCASSLLAGDSDSETQYFGPGTRLLVL.